The text below deals with one T cell receptor (beta chain). One end of the junction does not line up with germline, which may come from a read error. Only in-frame clones appear in the TCRdb table, and some are missing; sequencing was by immunoSEQ multiplex PCR. The sample has some 150,000 clones, more than 65% seen once. This entry is derived from a study of blood T cell repertoires in COVID-19. Overall study context: Acute and convalescent COVID-19 specimens originated in the United States, Italy and Spain. T cells, B-cell-depleted T cells, or PBMCs provided the cDNA or gDNA that served as material.

CDR3 length: 14 residues. The V gene's germline CDR1 is DFQATT and CDR2 SNEGSKA (reference sequence). Source material: peripheral blood. The genes are TRBV20-1 and TRBJ1-4; 7 bases are a match to TRBD1. The source of this sequence is a human donor with acute or convalescent COVID-19. The donor label of this sample is uncertain. The CDR3: CSASLQGTSEKLFF. The CDR3 DNA follows: TGCAGTGCTAGTCTACAGGGGACTAGTGAAAAACTGTTTTTT.